A single sample is the source of the 4 T cell receptor beta chains below, sequenced in a study of graft-versus-host responses after intestinal transplantation. The antigens of these receptors remain unknown. Produced via immunoSEQ multiplex PCR; TCRdb's table is partial and in-frame only. Of roughly 30,000 clones in the sample, roughly 80% were seen once. The sequencing here drew on unstimulated CD8+ T cells sorted from spleen or lymph node cells, taken before intestinal transplant. Receptors originate from a human donor who received an intestinal transplant.

The chain links TRBV6-1 to TRBJ1-4; D ambiguous. V lost 1 base, J lost 0 bases, and 9 bases lay in between. The CDR3 has 16 residues. Germline CDR1 and CDR2: MNHNS and SASEGT. The CDR3 sequence: CASSEGTFATNEKLFF. In nucleotides, the CDR3 is TGTGCCAGCAGTGAAGGGACTTTTGCAACTAATGAAAAACTGTTTTTT.

This clone rates as medium-sized (0.01 to 0.1%). The chain joins TRBV6-5 to TRBJ1-2; TRBD1 might be the D (6 bases). Germline V gene lookup returns CDR1 MNHEY and CDR2 SVGAGI. V was cut by 10 bases and J by 7 bases, with 16 bases left in between. The CDR3 spans 12 residues. In DNA form, the CDR3 reads TGTGCCACCAGCCCTGTGGGGGCTGGCTACACCTTC. Residues: CATSPVGAGYTF.

The chain joins TRBV6-1 to TRBJ1-1, with D perhaps matching TRBD1 (6 bases). Per germline, CDR1 MNHNS and CDR2 SASEGT. V lost 6 bases, J lost 5 bases, and 19 bases lay in between. The CDR3 has 15 residues. This chain's CDR3 is CASSHGNRVVTEAFF. The DNA of the CDR3 is TGTGCCAGCAGCCACGGGAACAGGGTAGTAACTGAAGCTTTCTTT.

V gene TRBV7-6 combines with J gene TRBJ1-4; TRBD1 is a possible D gene (6 bases). V lost 5 bases, J lost 10 bases, and 17 bases lay in between. CDR1 and CDR2 (germline): SGHVS, FNYEAQ. This CDR3 has 14 amino acids. The CDR3 region has the DNA TGTGCCAGCAGCCCAGGGGCGTCTTTGGTAAAACTGTTTTTT. It codes for CASSPGASLVKLFF.